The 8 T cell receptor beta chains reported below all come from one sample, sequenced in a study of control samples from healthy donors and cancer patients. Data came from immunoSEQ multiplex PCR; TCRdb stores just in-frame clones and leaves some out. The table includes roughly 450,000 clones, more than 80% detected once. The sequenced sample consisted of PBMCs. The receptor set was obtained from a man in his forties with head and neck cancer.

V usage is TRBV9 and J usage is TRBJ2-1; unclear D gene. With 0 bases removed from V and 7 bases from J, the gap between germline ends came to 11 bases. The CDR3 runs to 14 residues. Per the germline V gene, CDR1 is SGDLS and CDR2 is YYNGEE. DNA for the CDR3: TGTGCCAGCAGCGTAGAGCCCGGGCTAAATGAGCAGTTCTTC. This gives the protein CASSVEPGLNEQFF.

CDR3 sequence (DNA): TGTGCCAGCAGCCTCCGGGACAGGCCTAACTATGGCTACACCTTC. It codes for CASSLRDRPNYGYTF. The chain recombines TRBV6-5 with TRBJ1-2; 8 bases line up with TRBD1. V lost 6 bases to trimming and J lost 0 bases; unmatched junction nucleotides: 6. The CDR3 runs to 15 residues. Germline V gene sequence: CDR1 MNHEY, CDR2 SVGAGI.

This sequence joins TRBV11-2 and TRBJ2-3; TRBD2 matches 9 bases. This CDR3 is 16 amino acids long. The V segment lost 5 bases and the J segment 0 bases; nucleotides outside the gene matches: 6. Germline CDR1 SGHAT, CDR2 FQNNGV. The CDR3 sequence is CASSMTSGASTDTQYF. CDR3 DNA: TGTGCCAGCAGCATGACTAGCGGAGCTAGCACAGATACGCAGTATTTT.

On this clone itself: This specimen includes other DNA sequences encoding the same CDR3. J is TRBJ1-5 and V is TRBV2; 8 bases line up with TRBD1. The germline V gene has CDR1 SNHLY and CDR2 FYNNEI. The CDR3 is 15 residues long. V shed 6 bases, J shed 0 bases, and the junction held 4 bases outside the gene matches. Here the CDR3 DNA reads TGTGCCAGCAGGGGACAGGCAAATAGCAATCAGCCCCAGCATTTT. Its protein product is CASRGQANSNQPQHF.

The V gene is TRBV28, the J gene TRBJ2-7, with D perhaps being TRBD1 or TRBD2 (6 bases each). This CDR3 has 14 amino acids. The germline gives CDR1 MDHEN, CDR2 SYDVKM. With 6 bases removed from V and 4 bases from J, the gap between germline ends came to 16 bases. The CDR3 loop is CASRPPGAGYEQYF. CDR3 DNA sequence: TGTGCCAGCAGGCCCCCAGGGGCGGGGTACGAGCAGTACTTC.

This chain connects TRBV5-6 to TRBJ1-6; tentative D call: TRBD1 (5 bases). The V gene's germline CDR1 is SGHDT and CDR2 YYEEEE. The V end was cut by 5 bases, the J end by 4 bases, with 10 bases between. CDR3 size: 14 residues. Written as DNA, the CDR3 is TGTGCCAGCAGGTTCAGGGCTTATAATTCACCCCTCCACTTT. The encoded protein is CASRFRAYNSPLHF.

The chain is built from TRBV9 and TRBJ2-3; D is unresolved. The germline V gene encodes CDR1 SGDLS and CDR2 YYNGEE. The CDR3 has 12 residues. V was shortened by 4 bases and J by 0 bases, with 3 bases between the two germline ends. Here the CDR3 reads CASSYSTDTQYF. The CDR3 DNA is TGTGCCAGCAGCTACAGCACAGATACGCAGTATTTT.

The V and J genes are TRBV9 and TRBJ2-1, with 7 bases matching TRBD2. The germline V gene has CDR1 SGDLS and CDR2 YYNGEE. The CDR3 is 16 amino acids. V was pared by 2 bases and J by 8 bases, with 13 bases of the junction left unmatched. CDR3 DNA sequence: TGTGCCAGCAGCGTCCACTGGGAGGGCAACCACTATGAGCAGTTCTTC. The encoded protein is CASSVHWEGNHYEQFF.